This TCR beta chain was profiled in a study of T cell clonotyping in hematopoietic cell transplantation. The protocol was immunoSEQ multiplex PCR, while the TCRdb copy is restricted to in-frame clones and leaves out a portion. The data hold approximately 44,000 clones, with 94% observed a single time. Study-wide points: Pathologically expanded recipient clonotypes increased progressively from day 30 to day 180 as diversity fell. Few recipient clonotypes overlapped donors; over 97% were de novo at given depth.

Regarding this clone: Its antigen is undetermined.

This receptor was taken from a woman in her 50s in good health. Some clones in this sample may be carry-over from other donors' samples. The sample was peripheral blood mononuclear cells.

The CDR3 sequence is CASSLRGGAYEQYF. In nucleotides, the CDR3 is TGTGCCAGCAGCTTACGCGGGGGGGCTTACGAGCAGTACTTC. The chain carries TRBV13 and TRBJ2-7; 9 bases are shared with TRBD2. Germline V gene lookup returns CDR1 PRHDT and CDR2 FYEKMQ (reference sequence). This CDR3 is 14 amino acids long. Trimming took 2 bases from V and 4 from J; bases not matched to a gene: 3.